The 24 T cell receptor beta chains reported below all come from one sample, sequenced in a study of blood T cell repertoires in COVID-19. Data came from immunoSEQ multiplex PCR; TCRdb stores just in-frame clones and leaves some out. The table includes about 210,000 clones, 85% detected once. The sequencing sample was made of PBMCs or T cells enriched from blood (not recorded which). Receptors were obtained from a middle-aged man who had recovered from COVID-19.

Remarks on this clone: The junction and the germline gene differ at one end; a read error may be behind it. The CDR3 protein is CASSELIQGTETQYF. The CDR3 DNA is TGCGCCAGCAGCGAGTTGATACAGGGGACAGAGACCCAGTACTTC. The rearrangement joins TRBV10-2 to TRBJ2-5; 7 positions match TRBD1. CDR3 length: 15 amino acids. Germline V gives CDR1 WSHSY, CDR2 SAAADI.

The chain employs TRBV7-9 and TRBJ2-3; 7 bases fit TRBD1. Germline CDR1 is SEHNR and CDR2 is FQNEAQ (reference sequence). There are 15 residues in the CDR3. The V segment lost 4 bases and the J segment 0 bases; nucleotides outside the gene matches: 4. DNA of the CDR3: TGTGCCAGCAGCTCGGGACAGACTAGCACAGATACGCAGTATTTT. Translation gives CASSSGQTSTDTQYF.

J is TRBJ1-4 and V is TRBV7-9; no definite D call. The germline V gene encodes CDR1 SEHNR and CDR2 FQNEAQ (reference sequence). Trimming pared 4 bases from V and 6 bases from J, leaving 15 bases between. This CDR3 comprises 15 residues. The CDR3 reads CASSSMSGMDEKLFF. The CDR3 DNA sequence: TGTGCCAGCAGCTCTATGTCGGGGATGGATGAAAAACTGTTTTTT.

This sequence joins TRBV3-1 (or the pseudogene TRBV3-2) and TRBJ2-3; no definite D call. Trimming removed 4 bases at V and 6 bases at J, with 8 bases between. Germline loops: CDR1 LGHDT, CDR2 YNNKEL (reference sequence). This CDR3 is 12 amino acids long. CDR3 sequence reads: CASSRNGDTQYF. The CDR3 DNA is TGTGCCAGCAGCCGAAACGGGGATACGCAGTATTTT.

This rearrangement joins TRBV4-1 to TRBJ1-1; weak D call: TRBD1 (6 bases). CDR3 length: 14 amino acids. Trimming left V 7 bases short and J 0 bases short, with 12 bases between. CDR1 is MGHRA, CDR2 YSYEKL, per germline. The DNA of the CDR3 is TGCGCCAGCAACATTGACAGGTTGAACACTGAAGCTTTCTTT. This sequence encodes CASNIDRLNTEAFF.

The rearrangement uses TRBV30 and TRBJ1-2; D not certain. Germline loops: CDR1 GTSNPN, CDR2 SVGIG (reference sequence). The CDR3 extends over 13 amino acids. V was shortened by 1 base and J by 0 bases, with 6 bases between the two germline ends. CDR3 sequence reads: CAWSGHTNYGYTF. Written as DNA, the CDR3 is TGTGCCTGGAGTGGGCATACTAACTATGGCTACACCTTC.

This CDR3 is CASSSGLARTSGRHSYEQYF. The DNA for the CDR3 is TGTGCCAGCAGCTCAGGGTTGGCTCGGACTAGCGGGAGGCACTCCTACGAGCAGTACTTC. The chain joins TRBV28 to TRBJ2-7, with TRBD2 identical over 14 bases. The CDR3 consists of 20 residues. Germline values: CDR1 MDHEN, CDR2 SYDVKM. V was clipped by 6 bases and J by 0 bases; unmatched bases: 16.

The J gene is TRBJ1-2, the V gene TRBV14; D is perhaps TRBD1 (5 bases). Trimming left V 2 bases short and J 4 bases short, with 5 bases between. Per the germline V gene, CDR1 is SGHDN and CDR2 is FVKESK. The CDR3 sequence is 12 residues long. CDR3 DNA sequence: TGTGCCAGCAGCCAAACAGGCTATGGCTACACCTTC. Translating gives CASSQTGYGYTF.

This clone was observed a single time. The chain links TRBV30 to TRBJ1-4, with 8 bases matching TRBD1. The CDR3 runs to 15 residues. Germline lookup yields CDR1 GTSNPN and CDR2 SVGIG (reference sequence). The V and J ends lost 1 base and 6 bases, in that order; junction bases with no gene match: 7. The CDR3 here is CAWSARTGLYEKLFF. CDR3 in DNA: TGTGCCTGGAGTGCCCGGACAGGGCTGTATGAAAAACTGTTTTTT. The variable domain in full, with the rest retrieved from reference TRBV30 and TRBJ1-4, is SQTIHQWPATLVQPVGSPLSLECTVEGTSNPNLYWYRQAAGRGLQLLFYSVGIGQISSEVPQNLSASRPQDRQFILSSKKLLLSDSGFYLCAWSARTGLYEKLFFGSGTQLSVL.

CDR3 in amino acids: CASSFPSGANTGELFF. In nucleotides, the CDR3 is TGTGCCAGCAGTTTTCCGAGCGGGGCGAACACCGGGGAGCTGTTTTTT. The chain recombines TRBV28 with TRBJ2-2; the match to TRBD2 covers 7 bases. This CDR3 comprises 16 residues. The junction had 4 bases not matched to a gene; V was cut back by 3 bases and J by 0 bases. Germline V gene lookup returns CDR1 MDHEN and CDR2 SYDVKM.

The chain links TRBV11-2 to TRBJ1-2; tentative D call: TRBD1 (5 bases). Trimming left V 6 bases short and J 3 bases short, with 14 bases between. Germline loops: CDR1 SGHAT, CDR2 FQNNGV. The CDR3 spans 14 residues. The CDR3 reads CASRRLATDYGYTF. The CDR3 nucleotides are TGTGCCAGCAGGAGGCTTGCGACAGACTATGGCTACACCTTC. Variable domain in full (rest from reference TRBV11-2 and TRBJ1-2): EAGVAQSPRYKIIEKRQSVAFWCNPISGHATLYWYQQILGQGPKLLIQFQNNGVVDDSQLPKDRFSAERLKGVDSTLKIQPAKLEDSAVYLCASRRLATDYGYTFGSGTRLTVV.

The chain combines TRBV5-1 with TRBJ2-7; TRBD1 might be the D (5 bases). The V gene lost 3 bases and the J gene lost 3 bases, with 10 bases spanning the gap. Germline V gives CDR1 SGHRS, CDR2 YFSETQ. The CDR3 extends over 13 amino acids. CDR3 sequence reads: CASSSTGNYEQYF. The DNA of the CDR3 is TGCGCCAGCAGCTCTACAGGAAACTACGAGCAGTACTTC.

This chain links TRBV15 with TRBJ1-1, with D maybe TRBD1 (6 bases). From germline, CDR1 is LNHNV and CDR2 YYDKDF (reference sequence). Trimming left V 0 bases short and J 4 bases short, with 18 bases between. The CDR3 runs 17 residues. The CDR3 DNA follows: TGTGCCACCAGCAGAGAAAACAGGGCTGGCGTGAGCACTGAAGCTTTCTTT. The encoded protein is CATSRENRAGVSTEAFF.

The chain combines TRBV7-9 with TRBJ1-6; 7 bases are shared with TRBD1. Germline V lookup: CDR1 SEHNR, CDR2 FQNEAQ (reference sequence). V was clipped by 4 bases and J by 4 bases; unmatched bases: 7. The CDR3 length is 16 residues. The CDR3 nucleotides are TGTGCCAGCAGCTACAAAACAGGGGCTTATAATTCACCCCTCCACTTT. Protein product: CASSYKTGAYNSPLHF. The full variable domain, its missing parts supplied by reference TRBV7-9 and TRBJ1-6, is DTGVSQNPRHKITKRGQNVTFRCDPISEHNRLYWYRQTLGQGPEFLTYFQNEAQLEKSRLLSDRFSAERPKGSFSTLEIQRTEQGDSAMYLCASSYKTGAYNSPLHFGNGTRLTVT.

The chain links TRBV6-5 to TRBJ1-1; no definite D call. CDR3 length: 11 residues. Germline V CDR1 and CDR2: MNHEY, SVGAGI. V lost 7 bases, J lost 1 base, and 4 bases lay in between. CDR3 sequence: CASIGNTEAFF. The CDR3 DNA sequence: TGTGCCAGCATCGGGAACACTGAAGCTTTCTTT.

This rearrangement joins TRBV29-1 to TRBJ1-2; 7 bases map to TRBD1. CDR1 is SQVTM and CDR2 is ANQGSEA in the germline V gene. The ends lost 7 bases at V and 1 base at J; junction bases unmatched: 12. This CDR3 is built from 15 residues. CDR3 residues: CSALLGAGGNYGYTF. CDR3 DNA: TGCAGCGCCTTACTCGGGGCAGGGGGTAACTATGGCTACACCTTC.

The J gene is TRBJ1-5, the V gene TRBV10-3, with a possible D match to TRBD1 (6 bases). CDR1 and CDR2 (germline): ENHRY, SYGVKD. This CDR3 is built from 14 residues. The germline V and J ends were trimmed by 4 bases and 5 bases, with 12 bases remaining between them. As DNA, the CDR3 is TGTGCCATCAGTGGGGGGGGCTCTTATCAGCCCCAGCATTTT. Its protein product is CAISGGGSYQPQHF.

The V and J genes are TRBV18 and TRBJ2-2; D possibly corresponds to TRBD1 (5 bases). The CDR3 runs 14 residues. Trimming removed 4 bases from V and 1 base from J, with 7 bases in between. The germline gives CDR1 KGHSH, CDR2 LQKENI. The CDR3: CASSQGVNTGELFF. The DNA of the CDR3 is TGTGCCAGCTCACAAGGGGTGAACACCGGGGAGCTGTTTTTT. Full variable domain (remainder filled in from reference TRBV18 and TRBJ2-2): NAGVMQNPRHLVRRRGQEARLRCSPMKGHSHVYWYRQLPEEGLKFMVYLQKENIIDESGMPKERFSAEFPKEGPSILRIQQVVRGDSAAYFCASSQGVNTGELFFGEGSRLTVL.

The CDR3 here is CATSDPGSTDTQYF. For the CDR3, the DNA is TGTGCCACCAGTGACCCGGGGAGCACAGATACGCAGTATTTT. V usage is TRBV24-1 and J usage is TRBJ2-3; TRBD2 might be the D (5 bases). The germline CDR1 and CDR2 sequences are KGHDR and SFDVKD. V lost 4 bases and J lost 0, with 7 bases in between. CDR3 length: 14 amino acids.

The rearrangement uses TRBV7-3 and TRBJ2-1, with D possibly TRBD2 on 6 matching bases. CDR3 length: 15 residues. Germline lookup yields CDR1 SGHTA and CDR2 FQGTGA. Trimming left V 3 bases short and J 2 bases short, with 11 bases between. CDR3: CASSFRETPYNEQFF. DNA of the CDR3: TGTGCCAGCAGCTTCCGGGAGACCCCCTACAATGAGCAGTTCTTC.

The chain carries TRBV12-3 or TRBV12-4 and TRBJ2-7; perhaps TRBD2 as D (5 bases). Trimming cost V 3 bases and J 0 bases, with 6 bases left between them. This CDR3 has 13 amino acids. The CDR3 bases are TGTGCCAGCAGTTTGGAGGCCTCCTACGAGCAGTACTTC. Its translation is CASSLEASYEQYF.

This chain connects TRBV28 to TRBJ2-3; D is possibly TRBD2 (6 bases). Germline CDR1 is MDHEN and CDR2 is SYDVKM. V lost 6 bases and J lost 7, with 20 bases in between. The CDR3 sequence is 15 residues long. The CDR3 protein is CASSDPGLRLNTQYF. The CDR3, as DNA: TGTGCCAGCAGCGATCCGGGACTCCGCCTCAATACGCAGTATTTT.

J is TRBJ1-1 and V is TRBV6-5; D is unresolved. V lost 4 bases to trimming and J lost 0 bases, with 9 bases between them. CDR1 and CDR2 from the germline V gene are MNHEY and SVGAGI. The CDR3 contains 14 residues. As DNA, the CDR3 is TGTGCCAGCAGTTCCCAGACTTTGAACACTGAAGCTTTCTTT. Translation: CASSSQTLNTEAFF.

The V and J genes are TRBV5-1 and TRBJ2-7; TRBD2 might be the D (5 bases). This CDR3 has 15 residues. The V and J ends lost 0 bases and 2 bases respectively, with 12 bases between them. The germline V gene has CDR1 SGHRS and CDR2 YFSETQ. CDR3 in amino acids: CASSLASDFAYEQYF. The DNA for the CDR3 is TGCGCCAGCAGCTTGGCCTCGGACTTCGCCTACGAGCAGTACTTC.